The 29 T cell receptor beta chains reported below all come from one sample, sequenced in a study of cytomegalovirus exposure and HLA in healthy donors. This PCR relied on a set of 60 Vbeta primers and 13 Jbeta primers. Some clones are missing from TCRdb's copy, which holds only in-frame ones; the method was immunoSEQ multiplex PCR. The table shows around 140,000 clones, with 75% to 85% occurring only once. The sample taken for sequencing was PBMCs. Receptors originate from a woman aged 45-59 years in good health and CMV-seropositive.

This rearrangement joins TRBV11-2 to TRBJ1-2; D not resolved. Germline V gives CDR1 SGHAT, CDR2 FQNNGV. The CDR3 sequence is 14 residues long. Trimming pared 0 bases from V and 6 bases from J, leaving 11 bases between. CDR3 coding DNA: TGTGCCAGCAGCTTAGAGGCCAGGAACAATGGCTACACCTTC. It is translated as CASSLEARNNGYTF.

V gene TRBV9 combines with J gene TRBJ2-1, with TRBD2 matching 13 bases. Looked up from germline, CDR1 is SGDLS and CDR2 is YYNGEE. V shed 4 bases, J shed 8 bases, and the junction held 12 bases outside the gene matches. This CDR3 is built from 17 residues. This chain's CDR3 is CASSPTSGRDLRHEQFF. CDR3 nucleotide sequence: TGTGCCAGCAGCCCCACTAGCGGGAGGGATCTGAGGCATGAGCAGTTCTTC.

The chain couples TRBV5-4 to TRBJ2-5, with D tentatively TRBD2 (7 bases). Germline CDR1 is SGHNT and CDR2 is YYREEE (reference sequence). This CDR3 has 14 amino acids. V dropped 2 bases and J dropped 4 bases, with 12 bases sitting between them. The CDR3 nucleotides read TGTGCCAGCAGCTTCCCGGGGGGCCGAGAGACCCAGTACTTC. This translates into CASSFPGGRETQYF.

The rearrangement joins TRBV11-3 to TRBJ1-1; 7 nucleotides match TRBD1. This CDR3 has 14 amino acids. Germline V gene data show CDR1 as SGHNT and CDR2 as YENEEA. The trim removed 5 bases at V and 2 bases at J, leaving 5 bases unmatched. DNA for the CDR3: TGTGCCAGCAGCCCGGGACAGCAAAACACTGAAGCTTTCTTT. Translation: CASSPGQQNTEAFF.

The chain carries TRBV5-4 and TRBJ2-1; the match to TRBD2 covers 10 bases. CDR3 length: 13 residues. J was trimmed by 8 bases and V by 2 bases; bases with no gene match: 1. Germline V CDR1 and CDR2: SGHNT, YYREEE (reference sequence). The CDR3 is CASSLGLADEQFF. The CDR3 nucleotides read TGTGCCAGCAGCTTAGGACTAGCGGATGAGCAGTTCTTC.

There are a few counts of this clone. The chain combines TRBV25-1 with TRBJ1-4; TRBD1 aligns across 11 bases. Unmatched junction bases numbered 3, after V lost 3 bases and J lost 6 bases. This CDR3 comprises 15 residues. Germline V gene data show CDR1 as MGHDK and CDR2 as SYGVNS. The CDR3 nucleotides read TGTGCCAGCAGTGAGGACAGGGGGCAGGATGAAAAACTGTTTTTT. It is translated as CASSEDRGQDEKLFF.

The chain recombines TRBV9 with TRBJ2-2, with D possibly matching TRBD1 (5 bases). The CDR3 runs 14 residues. Looked up from germline, CDR1 is SGDLS and CDR2 is YYNGEE. Deletions cut 0 bases from V and 6 bases from J, with 9 bases between. CDR3 nucleotide sequence: TGTGCCAGCAGCGTAGCTGGGGCGTCCGGGGAGCTGTTTTTT. Amino acids: CASSVAGASGELFF.

The V and J genes are TRBV14 and TRBJ2-5, with D perhaps matching TRBD2 (6 bases). The CDR3 spans 14 residues. V shed 5 bases and J shed 0 bases, with 10 bases lying between them. Looked up from germline, CDR1 is SGHDN and CDR2 is FVKESK. CDR3 sequence (DNA): TGTGCCAGCAGCACCCTAGCGTACCAAGAGACCCAGTACTTC. It yields the protein CASSTLAYQETQYF.

The sample holds one count of this clone. The chain uses TRBV13 and TRBJ2-7, with TRBD1 matching over 7 bases. V trimming: 1 base; J trimming: 9 bases; junction bases outside the gene matches: 15. Germline V lookup: CDR1 PRHDT, CDR2 FYEKMQ (reference sequence). This CDR3 comprises 16 residues. CDR3 amino acids: CASSLDPGTDLGAQYF. CDR3 DNA: TGTGCCAGCAGCTTAGATCCCGGGACAGACTTAGGGGCGCAGTACTTC. Full variable domain (rest looked up from reference TRBV13 and TRBJ2-7): AAGVIQSPRHLIKEKRETATLKCYPIPRHDTVYWYQQGPGQDPQFLISFYEKMQSDKGSIPDRFSAQQFSDYHSELNMSSLELGDSALYFCASSLDPGTDLGAQYFGPGTRLTVT.

CDR3 in amino acids: CAISEVETIPYEQYF. The CDR3, as DNA: TGTGCCATCAGTGAGGTTGAGACAATCCCCTACGAGCAGTACTTC. The chain uses TRBV10-3 and TRBJ2-7, with no clear D. The V end lost 2 bases, the J end lost 2 bases, and 13 bases lay between the germline ends. The germline V gene has CDR1 ENHRY and CDR2 SYGVKD. The CDR3 extends over 15 amino acids.

The genes are TRBV9 and TRBJ1-2; TRBD1 might be the D (6 bases). The germline V gene encodes CDR1 SGDLS and CDR2 YYNGEE. The CDR3 sequence is 14 residues long. The V gene lost 4 bases and the J gene lost 8 bases, with 18 bases spanning the gap. The CDR3: CASSPQGSLRGYTF. The CDR3 DNA reads as TGTGCCAGCAGCCCCCAGGGGAGCTTACGCGGCTACACCTTC.

This rearrangement joins TRBV25-1 to TRBJ1-5, with 9 positions matching TRBD1. V lost 4 bases, J lost 7 bases, and 5 bases stayed unmatched. CDR1 MGHDK and CDR2 SYGVNS come from the germline V gene. This CDR3 spans 14 amino acids. In nucleotides, the CDR3 is TGTGCCAGCAGTGTCGGGACAGGGAGACAGCCCCAGCATTTT. Its protein is CASSVGTGRQPQHF.

The chain recombines TRBV7-6 with TRBJ1-1, with D tentatively TRBD1 (5 bases). The CDR3 loop spans 12 amino acids. V shed 6 bases and J shed 6 bases, with 11 bases lying between them. Germline CDR1 reads SGHVS; CDR2 reads FNYEAQ. The CDR3 sequence is CASRDGAAEAFF. The CDR3 DNA sequence: TGTGCCAGCAGGGATGGGGCGGCTGAAGCTTTCTTT.

The chain couples TRBV19 to TRBJ1-4; 8 nucleotides align to TRBD1. Per the germline V gene, CDR1 is LNHDA and CDR2 is SQIVND (reference sequence). This CDR3 is built from 17 residues. J gave up 0 bases and V 2 bases, and 5 bases lay outside the gene matches. The CDR3 reads CASSIRQGTATNEKLFF. In nucleotides, the CDR3 is TGTGCCAGTAGTATACGACAGGGGACTGCAACTAATGAAAAACTGTTTTTT.

This chain connects TRBV2 to TRBJ2-5; D perhaps matches TRBD2 (6 bases). CDR3 length: 11 residues. With 4 bases removed from V and 9 bases from J, the gap between germline ends came to 9 bases. Germline V gene data show CDR1 as SNHLY and CDR2 as FYNNEI. CDR3 coding DNA: TGTGCCAGCAGTGCCCCGGGGGCCCAGTACTTC. Amino acids: CASSAPGAQYF.

The rearrangement joins TRBV2 to TRBJ2-5, with a tentative D call TRBD2 (7 bases). The V gene's germline CDR1 is SNHLY and CDR2 FYNNEI. V lost 6 bases and J lost 5, with 19 bases in between. The CDR3 extends over 15 amino acids. The DNA of the CDR3 is TGTGCCAGCAGCGCGAACGGGGGGCGCGGGGAGACCCAGTACTTC. Protein: CASSANGGRGETQYF.

The J gene is TRBJ1-5, the V gene TRBV21-1; the table's D call TRBD1 went unverified against the DNA. TRBV21-1 constitutes a pseudogene. This CDR3 comprises 16 residues. In DNA form, the CDR3 reads TGTGCCAGCAGCAAAGGGGACACCAATAGCAATCAGCCCCAGCATTTT. Translated, it gives CASSKGDTNSNQPQHF.

This clone appeared a single time. The rearrangement uses TRBV9 and TRBJ2-7; 9 bases fit TRBD1. V was pared by 2 bases and J by 2 bases, with 5 bases of the junction left unmatched. This CDR3 contains 15 residues. CDR1 SGDLS and CDR2 YYNGEE come from the germline V gene. CDR3 nucleotides: TGTGCCAGCAGCGTCGGGACAGGGTGGGCCTACGAGCAGTACTTC. Residues: CASSVGTGWAYEQYF.

In this sample, this clone turned up once. The rearrangement uses TRBV29-1 and TRBJ2-1; TRBD2 matches at 12 bases. Per germline, CDR1 SQVTM and CDR2 ANQGSEA. The trim removed 4 bases at V and 4 bases at J, leaving 8 bases unmatched. The CDR3 covers 16 residues. For the CDR3, the DNA is TGCAGCGTTGGGGGTACTAGCGGGAGGCTGTACAATGAGCAGTTCTTC. It specifies CSVGGTSGRLYNEQFF.

The CDR3 is CASSFGGTSTDTQYF. CDR3 DNA: TGTGCCAGCAGCTTCGGGGGAACCAGCACAGATACGCAGTATTTT. J is TRBJ2-3 and V is TRBV7-3, with D perhaps matching TRBD2 (6 bases). Trimming stripped 3 bases from V and 0 bases from J, with 10 bases between. The germline CDR1 and CDR2 sequences are SGHTA and FQGTGA. The CDR3 covers 15 residues.

The genes are TRBV30 and TRBJ1-1, with D unresolved. V was trimmed by 0 bases and J by 1 base, leaving 6 bases between them. Germline V gene sequence: CDR1 GTSNPN, CDR2 SVGIG (reference sequence). The CDR3 runs to 13 residues. The CDR3 loop is CAWSVIANTEAFF. In DNA form, the CDR3 reads TGTGCCTGGAGTGTTATAGCGAACACTGAAGCTTTCTTT.

Comment on this clone: Other DNA sequences within the sample encode an identical CDR3. V usage is TRBV7-9 and J usage is TRBJ1-6; D is possibly TRBD1 (5 bases). The germline V gene encodes CDR1 SEHNR and CDR2 FQNEAQ (reference sequence). V lost 6 bases, J lost 6 bases, and 12 bases lay in between. CDR3 length: 14 residues. The CDR3 reads CASRGLVFNSPLHF. In DNA form, the CDR3 reads TGTGCCAGCAGGGGGCTCGTCTTTAATTCACCCCTCCACTTT. The full variable domain, rest sourced from reference TRBV7-9 and TRBJ1-6, is DTGVSQNPRHKITKRGQNVTFRCDPISEHNRLYWYRQTLGQGPEFLTYFQNEAQLEKSRLLSDRFSAERPKGSFSTLEIQRTEQGDSAMYLCASRGLVFNSPLHFGNGTRLTVT.

In DNA, the CDR3 is TGTGCCAGCACCGAGTTAGGACTGACTAATTCACCCCTCCACTTT. This translates into CASTELGLTNSPLHF. The chain couples TRBV2 to TRBJ1-6; D is uncertain. The germline V gene encodes CDR1 SNHLY and CDR2 FYNNEI. V lost 7 bases to trimming and J lost 6 bases, with 16 bases between them. The CDR3 consists of 15 residues.

The genes are TRBV5-5 and TRBJ1-2, with 9 bases that match TRBD1. The germline V gene encodes CDR1 SGHKS and CDR2 YYEKEE (reference sequence). CDR3 length: 15 residues. V gave up 0 bases and J gave up 12 bases; unmatched junction bases: 12. CDR3 DNA sequence: TGTGCCAGCAGCTTGGCCGCGGGACAGGGCCTTGGGAACACCTTC. This translates into CASSLAAGQGLGNTF.

The chain employs TRBV7-8 and TRBJ2-3; D ambiguous. V was trimmed by 0 bases and J by 3 bases, leaving 4 bases between them. The CDR3 spans 13 residues. Germline values: CDR1 SGHVS, CDR2 FQNEAQ. The CDR3 nucleotides read TGTGCCAGCAGCTTAGCAGCTACAGATACGCAGTATTTT. Translating gives CASSLAATDTQYF.

The gene calls are TRBV28 and TRBJ2-3; 8 bases fit TRBD1. The V gene end was trimmed by 5 bases and the J gene end by 6 bases; junction bases not matched to a gene: 10. Germline CDR1 reads MDHEN; CDR2 reads SYDVKM. The CDR3 is 15 residues long. CDR3 in amino acids: CASSPSAGGVDTQYF. CDR3 bases: TGTGCCAGCAGTCCCTCGGCAGGGGGCGTTGATACGCAGTATTTT.

The J gene is TRBJ2-1, the V gene TRBV7-2; D not certain. The CDR3 sequence is 11 residues long. Trimming removed 6 bases from V and 4 bases from J, with 4 bases in between. Germline V gene lookup returns CDR1 SGHTA and CDR2 FQGNSA. In DNA, the CDR3 is TGTGCCAGCAGTGAGTACAATGAGCAGTTCTTC. Its translation is CASSEYNEQFF.

This chain connects TRBV7-2 to TRBJ2-2; the D is unclear. Trimming removed 4 bases at V and 6 bases at J, with 15 bases between. Germline loops: CDR1 SGHTA, CDR2 FQGNSA. The CDR3 runs to 15 residues. The CDR3: CASSSPDSLPGELFF. The CDR3 nucleotides are TGTGCCAGCAGCTCCCCTGACTCCCTCCCCGGGGAGCTGTTTTTT.

V and J are TRBV7-8 and TRBJ2-1, with 7 bases that match TRBD2. J gave up 2 bases and V 2 bases, and 6 bases lay outside the gene matches. The CDR3 has 16 residues. The germline CDR1 and CDR2 sequences are SGHVS and FQNEAQ. For the CDR3, the DNA is TGTGCCAGCAGCTTATGGGGGGGAGTCACCTACAATGAGCAGTTCTTC. It yields the protein CASSLWGGVTYNEQFF.